One and the same sample provided the 25 T cell receptor beta chains below, sequenced in a study of shared clonotypes between healthy human individuals (dated by TCRdb to 2020 to 2022). The receptor library was made with the immunoSEQ multiplex PCR assay. Here the immuneACCESS table is served through TCRdb, limited to in-frame sequences with V and J called. Missing clones are a known gap in these copies; in checked studies unresolved V genes cover under half, and the rest lacks a known reason. Counted in this sample were hundreds of thousands of clones; less than 80% of them appeared once. The ten largest clones represent around 1.8% of the sample. The specimen was memory CD4+ T cells sorted from blood. The cell subset or site tag for this specimen amounts to: CD45RA-negative fraction. These receptors all stem from a woman in her 30s in good health.

This rearrangement joins TRBV7-3 to TRBJ2-1, with D tentatively TRBD1 (5 bases). There are 14 residues in the CDR3. V lost 5 bases to trimming and J lost 9 bases, with 17 bases between them. The V gene's germline CDR1 is SGHTA and CDR2 FQGTGA. The CDR3 loop reads CASSKRAGYGEQFF. In nucleotides, the CDR3 is TGTGCCAGCAGCAAAAGGGCAGGGTATGGTGAGCAGTTCTTC.

This chain links TRBV18 with TRBJ2-5; D is ambiguous. The CDR3 runs to 14 residues. The V gene's germline CDR1 is KGHSH and CDR2 LQKENI. Trimming pared 3 bases from V and 3 bases from J, leaving 11 bases between. For the CDR3, the DNA is TGTGCCAGCTCACCCGGGCAGGTAGAAGAGACCCAGTACTTC. Translated, it gives CASSPGQVEETQYF.

This chain joins TRBV12-1 and TRBJ2-7; TRBD1, the table's D call, was not compared with the DNA. TRBV12-1 has pseudogene status. The CDR3 totals 15 residues. CDR3: CASSFEVDSKDEQYF. The CDR3 coding sequence is TGTGCCAGCAGCTTTGAAGTCGACAGTAAAGACGAGCAGTACTTC.

This clone was seen only a few times. The J gene is TRBJ1-2, the V gene TRBV2; D is perhaps TRBD1 (5 bases). The CDR3 covers 12 residues. Trimming stripped 7 bases from V and 4 bases from J, with 10 bases between. Germline lookup yields CDR1 SNHLY and CDR2 FYNNEI. CDR3 amino acids: CASTGAGYGYTF. CDR3 nucleotides: TGTGCCAGCACCGGGGCGGGCTATGGCTACACCTTC.

The chain uses TRBV21-1 and TRBJ1-2. TRBV21-1 is a recognized pseudogene. CDR3 length equals 17 residues. The CDR3: CASSKNSAPPRRPGYTF. The CDR3 coding sequence is TGTGCCAGCAGCAAGAATTCAGCCCCCCCAAGGAGGCCAGGCTACACCTTC.

The chain has TRBV29-1 and TRBJ2-2, with 9 bases aligning to TRBD1. CDR1 and CDR2 from the germline V gene are SQVTM and ANQGSEA. Losses at the gene ends were 5 bases for V and 1 base for J; bases not matched to a gene: 5. The CDR3 runs 15 residues. This CDR3 is CSVRPGQGNTGELFF. The CDR3 DNA is TGCAGCGTTCGTCCGGGACAGGGGAACACCGGGGAGCTGTTTTTT.

This sequence joins TRBV7-9 and TRBJ2-3; D might be TRBD1 (6 bases). Trimming took 7 bases from V and 1 from J, leaving 18 bases between them. This CDR3 contains 16 residues. Germline lookup yields CDR1 SEHNR and CDR2 FQNEAQ (reference sequence). The CDR3 nucleotides are TGTGCCAGCAATTCCTGGGGGCATAAGGGCACAGATACGCAGTATTTT. Its translation is CASNSWGHKGTDTQYF.

This sequence joins TRBV25-1 and TRBJ1-2; tentatively, D is TRBD1 (5 bases). The CDR3 has 12 amino acids. V was trimmed by 6 bases and J by 4 bases, leaving 9 bases between them. Looked up from germline, CDR1 is MGHDK and CDR2 is SYGVNS. The CDR3 is CASRTVSYGYTF. The DNA of the CDR3 is TGTGCCAGCAGGACAGTCTCCTATGGCTACACCTTC.

This CDR3 is CASGPGQINEKLFF. The CDR3, as DNA: TGCGCCAGCGGACCGGGACAGATAAATGAAAAACTGTTTTTT. The chain links TRBV5-1 to TRBJ1-4, with 7 bases lining up with TRBD1. Germline V CDR1 and CDR2: SGHRS, YFSETQ. The CDR3 spans 14 residues. Germline trimming cut 7 bases from V and 5 bases from J; bases unmatched to any gene: 8.

This clone was observed a handful of times. The rearrangement links TRBV9 to TRBJ1-5; D is unresolved. The V and J ends lost 0 bases and 10 bases respectively, with 11 bases between them. The CDR3 spans 13 residues. The germline V gene has CDR1 SGDLS and CDR2 YYNGEE. In DNA, the CDR3 is TGTGCCAGCAGCGTAGATTCAGCCAGCCCCCAGCATTTT. This codes for CASSVDSASPQHF. Combining the CDR3 with reference TRBV9 and TRBJ1-5 gives the whole variable domain DSGVTQTPKHLITATGQRVTLRCSPRSGDLSVYWYQQSLDQGLQFLIQYYNGEERAKGNILERFSAQQFPDLHSELNLSSLELGDSALYFCASSVDSASPQHFGDGTRLSIL.

The chain has TRBV4-1 and TRBJ2-1; 8 bases are shared with TRBD1. The V gene end was trimmed by 2 bases and the J gene end by 4 bases; junction bases not matched to a gene: 4. Germline loops: CDR1 MGHRA, CDR2 YSYEKL. CDR3 length: 15 residues. Here the CDR3 reads CASSQTGQVYNEQFF. The CDR3 DNA follows: TGCGCCAGCAGCCAAACGGGACAGGTTTACAATGAGCAGTTCTTC.

The rearrangement joins TRBV28 to TRBJ2-1, with D possibly being TRBD2 (5 bases). Trimming took off 3 bases at V and 0 bases at J, with 9 bases between the two ends. The CDR3 has 15 amino acids. Germline V gene sequence: CDR1 MDHEN, CDR2 SYDVKM. Here the CDR3 reads CASSFGVGSYNEQFF. As DNA, the CDR3 is TGTGCCAGCAGTTTCGGGGTGGGCTCCTACAATGAGCAGTTCTTC.

This clone has more than one count but fewer than ten. The chain couples TRBV11-2 to TRBJ2-7; tentative D call: TRBD2 (5 bases). The V end lost 5 bases, the J end lost 2 bases, and 13 bases lay between the germline ends. Germline CDR1 and CDR2: SGHAT and FQNNGV. The CDR3 extends over 14 amino acids. CDR3 sequence: CASSPPAGTYEQYF. CDR3 nucleotide sequence: TGTGCCAGCAGCCCACCGGCGGGTACCTACGAGCAGTACTTC.

This clone was detected only a few times. V is TRBV5-1 and J is TRBJ1-2; D not resolved. Germline values: CDR1 SGHRS, CDR2 YFSETQ. Trimming cost V 5 bases and J 6 bases, with 11 bases left between them. CDR3 size: 12 residues. The CDR3 DNA sequence: TGCGCCAGCAGGTCGGGTTACCATGGCTACACCTTC. Amino acid sequence: CASRSGYHGYTF.

The chain employs TRBV28 and TRBJ2-6; D might be TRBD1 (5 bases). This CDR3 is 16 amino acids long. Germline CDR1 is MDHEN and CDR2 is SYDVKM. V lost 2 bases to trimming and J lost 5 bases, with 13 bases between them. The CDR3 coding sequence is TGTGCCAGCAGTTTAGTCGGCGCAGGGTGGGCCAACGTCCTGACTTTC. Translated, it gives CASSLVGAGWANVLTF.

V gene TRBV4-1 combines with J gene TRBJ2-1, with D possibly matching TRBD1 (6 bases). The CDR3 is 17 residues long. V lost 0 bases to trimming and J lost 0 bases, with 12 bases between them. Germline lookup yields CDR1 MGHRA and CDR2 YSYEKL. CDR3 DNA: TGCGCCAGCAGCCAAGATAGGGGGTCAAGCTCCTACAATGAGCAGTTCTTC. Encoded protein: CASSQDRGSSSYNEQFF.

In this sample, this clone turned up once. This sequence joins TRBV20-1 and TRBJ1-1; D might be TRBD1 (6 bases). V was clipped by 2 bases and J by 9 bases, with 10 bases between them. This CDR3 contains 11 residues. Germline assignment: CDR1 DFQATT and CDR2 SNEGSKA (reference sequence). CDR3 in amino acids: CSARMRGKAFF. DNA of the CDR3: TGCAGTGCTAGAATGAGGGGGAAAGCTTTCTTT.

The chain recombines TRBV2 with TRBJ1-1; weak D call: TRBD1 (5 bases). The length of the CDR3 is 13 residues. Looked up from germline, CDR1 is SNHLY and CDR2 is FYNNEI. V lost 3 bases and J lost 11, with 16 bases in between. CDR3 sequence (DNA): TGTGCCAGCAGTGACCGGGACCCCGTCCGGGCTTTCTTT. Amino acid sequence: CASSDRDPVRAFF.

The rearrangement uses TRBV18 and TRBJ2-3, with D uncertain. Germline V gene sequence: CDR1 KGHSH, CDR2 LQKENI. V gave up 6 bases and J gave up 1 base, with 14 bases separating them. The CDR3 has 15 amino acids. The CDR3 sequence is CASSRTLQGTDTQYF. CDR3 nucleotide sequence: TGTGCCAGCTCCCGGACGTTGCAGGGCACAGATACGCAGTATTTT. Supplemented by reference TRBV18 and TRBJ2-3, the full variable domain reads NAGVMQNPRHLVRRRGQEARLRCSPMKGHSHVYWYRQLPEEGLKFMVYLQKENIIDESGMPKERFSAEFPKEGPSILRIQQVVRGDSAAYFCASSRTLQGTDTQYFGPGTRLTVL.

The chain recombines TRBV5-1 with TRBJ1-4; no clear D. Germline lookup yields CDR1 SGHRS and CDR2 YFSETQ. The CDR3 sequence is 13 residues long. The V and J ends lost 5 bases and 0 bases respectively, with 5 bases between them. The CDR3 DNA reads TGCGCCAGCAGTTTTGCAACTAATGAAAAACTGTTTTTT. It codes for CASSFATNEKLFF.

This clone was observed a handful of times. The rearrangement joins TRBV7-2 to TRBJ2-3; TRBD1 might be the D (5 bases). This CDR3 spans 16 amino acids. Germline loops: CDR1 SGHTA, CDR2 FQGNSA. Trimming stripped 3 bases from V and 2 bases from J, with 15 bases between. The CDR3 sequence: CASSLRRTQNTDTQYF. The CDR3, as DNA: TGTGCCAGCAGCTTGCGCCGGACACAAAACACAGATACGCAGTATTTT.

The rearrangement links TRBV6-5 to TRBJ1-4; no clear D gene. CDR1 MNHEY and CDR2 SVGAGI come from the germline V gene. The CDR3 loop spans 15 amino acids. Deletions cut 0 bases from V and 5 bases from J, with 10 bases between. In nucleotides, the CDR3 is TGTGCCAGCAGTTACTCGGGGTATCGAAATGAAAAACTGTTTTTT. Its translation: CASSYSGYRNEKLFF.

This clone showed up just a few times. Other DNA sequences in the same sample also yield this CDR3. The chain employs TRBV5-1 and TRBJ2-2; weak D call: TRBD2 (6 bases). This CDR3 has 15 amino acids. Trimming cost V 4 bases and J 1 base, with 11 bases left between them. In germline, CDR1 is SGHRS, CDR2 YFSETQ. The CDR3 here is CASSPGTENTGELFF. The DNA for the CDR3 is TGCGCCAGCAGCCCGGGGACTGAGAACACCGGGGAGCTGTTTTTT.

The rearrangement links TRBV5-4 to TRBJ2-2, with 9 bases identical to TRBD1. This CDR3 comprises 15 residues. Trimming removed 5 bases from V and 6 bases from J; junction bases left unmatched: 8. Germline V CDR1 and CDR2: SGHNT, YYREEE (reference sequence). Here the CDR3 DNA reads TGTGCCAGCAGGGCGAGGACAGGGGCCTCCGGGGAGCTGTTTTTT. This gives the protein CASRARTGASGELFF.

This chain uses TRBV11-2 with TRBJ1-5; D gene ambiguous. The germline gives CDR1 SGHAT, CDR2 FQNNGV. Trimming stripped 5 bases from V and 3 bases from J, with 14 bases between. This CDR3 has 15 residues. This CDR3 reads CASSLSVGFNQPQHF. The CDR3 DNA reads as TGTGCCAGCAGCCTCTCTGTGGGGTTCAATCAGCCCCAGCATTTT.